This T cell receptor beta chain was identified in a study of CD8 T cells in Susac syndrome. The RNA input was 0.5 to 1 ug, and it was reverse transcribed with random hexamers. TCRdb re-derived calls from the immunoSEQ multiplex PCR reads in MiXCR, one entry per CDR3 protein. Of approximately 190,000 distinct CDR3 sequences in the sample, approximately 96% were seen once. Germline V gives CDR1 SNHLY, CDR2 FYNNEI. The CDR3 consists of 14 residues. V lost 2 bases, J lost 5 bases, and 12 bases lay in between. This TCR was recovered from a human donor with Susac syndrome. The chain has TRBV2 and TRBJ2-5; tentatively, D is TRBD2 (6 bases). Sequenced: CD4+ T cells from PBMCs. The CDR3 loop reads CASSEREVRETQYF. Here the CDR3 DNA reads TGTGCCAGCAGTGAAAGGGAGGTCCGGGAGACCCAGTACTTC.